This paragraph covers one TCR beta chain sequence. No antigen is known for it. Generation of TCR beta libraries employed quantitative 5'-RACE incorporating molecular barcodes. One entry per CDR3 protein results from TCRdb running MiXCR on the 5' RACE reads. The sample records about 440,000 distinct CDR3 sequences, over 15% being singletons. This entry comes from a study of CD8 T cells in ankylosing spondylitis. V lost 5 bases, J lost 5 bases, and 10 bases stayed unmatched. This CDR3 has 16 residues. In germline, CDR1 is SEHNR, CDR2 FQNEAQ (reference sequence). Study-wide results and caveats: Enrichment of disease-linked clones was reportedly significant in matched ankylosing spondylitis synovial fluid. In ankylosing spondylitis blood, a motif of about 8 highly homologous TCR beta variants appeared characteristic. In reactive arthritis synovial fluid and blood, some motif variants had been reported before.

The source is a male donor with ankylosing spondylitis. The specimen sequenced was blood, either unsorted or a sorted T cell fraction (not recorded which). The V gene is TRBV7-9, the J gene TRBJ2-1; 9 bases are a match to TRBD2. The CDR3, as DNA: TGTGCCAGCAGCGGGGGACTAGCTGTTACCCACAATGAGCAGTTCTTC. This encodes CASSGGLAVTHNEQFF.